This is a list of T cell receptor beta chains from one sample in a study of T cell repertoires in cytomegalovirus infection. TCRdb reprocessed the reads via MiXCR and lists one record per CDR3 protein. The sample includes roughly 640,000 distinct CDR3 sequences, less than 25% of them seen just once. Sequencing was carried out using CD8+ T cells from PBMCs. The source of these receptors is a human donor in good health (CMV status not recorded). Some clones in this sample may be carry-over from other donors' samples. Both conserved end residues are trimmed from each CDR3. The D gene is left open where the match is weak. The listing skips clone size in some rows; elsewhere it reads once, few, many or a size class.

v_call d_call clone_size cdr3_aa
TRBV5-6 NA many ASSPGRGSYNEQF
TRBV7-6 TRBD1 many ASSLDYLGQGKTDTQY
TRBV2 NA NA ASLQGTYSNQPQH
TRBV12-3/TRBV12-4 TRBD1 NA ASSALTGENMNTEAF
TRBV6-2/TRBV6-3 NA NA ASTTIYGATRTYNEQF
TRBV7-6 NA NA ASSPGTGATGELF
TRBV7-6 TRBD1 many ASSFDRAEAF
TRBV4-3 TRBD2 few ASSHPSGGPDTQY
TRBV12-5 TRBD2 few ASGHSGASYNEQF
TRBV29-1 NA many SVEGRDTEAF
TRBV6-8 NA NA ASKERGERNQPQH
TRBV12-3/TRBV12-4 NA few ASSFQAISGNEQF
TRBV6-6 TRBD1 few ASGGLGQGAANTEAF
TRBV28 NA few AAHPGEDYGYT
TRBV14 TRBD2 few ASSQRGGPNEQF
TRBV25-1 TRBD2 NA ASSEYFGTSGRSTDTQY
TRBV9 NA NA ASGTGALSTGELF
TRBV7-8 NA NA ASSLLTGEGEQF
TRBV6-5 TRBD1 many ASSFGTGEADTQY
TRBV15 TRBD1 few ATSRRDRGYGYT
TRBV7-2 TRBD2 many ASSLGGLAGHSTDTQY
TRBV7-2 TRBD2 few VSSSSGGAYNEQF
TRBV25-1 NA few ASSGTAYYGYT